This TCR beta chain was recovered during a study of shared clonotypes between healthy human individuals. As for this clone: Its target is unknown.

Germline V gives CDR1 SGHVS, CDR2 FQNEAQ. Between the trimmed V and J ends, which lost 7 bases and 8 bases, there was a span of 9 bases. The CDR3 has 11 residues. On sorted subsets, replicate PCRs used approximately 200 ng DNA, or tens of thousands of T cell genomes. Profiling relied on immunoSEQ multiplex PCR, and the TCRdb table lists in-frame clones only, not all of them. The sample consists of 2 million to 3 million clones, 93% of them appearing once. Study-level results: With few donors, the genetic and exposure-history diversity represented was limited.

Sample: naive CD4+ T cells from PBMCs. Specified subset: CD45RA+ positively selected. The chain uses TRBV7-8 and TRBJ1-3, with D perhaps matching TRBD1 (5 bases). The receptor's source is a man between 18 and 29 years old in good health. Some clones in this sample may be carry-over from other donors' samples. In nucleotides, the CDR3 is TGTGCCAGCACCCGAGGGGACACCATATATTTT. Translated, it gives CASTRGDTIYF.